This T cell receptor (beta chain) was sequenced during a study of OX40 agonist ivuxolimab in advanced cancers. CDR3 size: 14 residues. CDR1 is SEHNR and CDR2 is FQNEAQ in the germline V gene (reference sequence). The V end lost 4 bases, the J end lost 2 bases, and 10 bases lay between the germline ends. Sampled blood was obtained at baseline, cycle 4 day 1, and cycle 7 day 1. About this clone: Its antigen is not known.

Study-level findings and limits: Within 6 weeks, CD4+ and CD8+ blood T cells expanded clonally at 0.1 to 3.0 mg/kg.

Only in-frame clones appear in the TCRdb table, and some are missing; sequencing was by immunoSEQ multiplex PCR. Of tens of thousands of clones listed, approximately 86% were seen once; the top ten hold approximately 0.8%. This receptor was taken from an adult with an advanced solid tumor such as melanoma, head and neck, liver or kidney cancer. Specimen: CD4+ or CD8+ T cells sorted from blood, collected in a trial of the OX40 agonist ivuxolimab. V is TRBV7-9 and J is TRBJ2-3; weak D call: TRBD2 (5 bases). The CDR3 loop reads CASSSVANTDTQYF. CDR3 DNA: TGTGCCAGCAGCTCGGTAGCGAACACAGATACGCAGTATTTT. The full variable domain, rest sourced from reference TRBV7-9 and TRBJ2-3, is DTGVSQNPRHKITKRGQNVTFRCDPISEHNRLYWYRQTLGQGPEFLTYFQNEAQLEKSRLLSDRFSAERPKGSFSTLEIQRTEQGDSAMYLCASSSVANTDTQYFGPGTRLTVL.